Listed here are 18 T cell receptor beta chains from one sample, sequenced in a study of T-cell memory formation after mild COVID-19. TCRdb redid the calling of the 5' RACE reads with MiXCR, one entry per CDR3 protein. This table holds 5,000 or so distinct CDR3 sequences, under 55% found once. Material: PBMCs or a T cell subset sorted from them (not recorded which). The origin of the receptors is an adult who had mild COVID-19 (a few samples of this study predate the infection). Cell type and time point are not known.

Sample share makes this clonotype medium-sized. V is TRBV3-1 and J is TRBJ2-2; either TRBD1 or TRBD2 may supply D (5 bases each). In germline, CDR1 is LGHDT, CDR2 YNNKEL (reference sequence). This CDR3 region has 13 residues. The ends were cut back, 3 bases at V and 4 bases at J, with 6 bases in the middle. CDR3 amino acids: CASSQGRTGELFF. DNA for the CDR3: TGTGCCAGCAGCCAGGGACGCACCGGGGAGCTGTTTTTT.

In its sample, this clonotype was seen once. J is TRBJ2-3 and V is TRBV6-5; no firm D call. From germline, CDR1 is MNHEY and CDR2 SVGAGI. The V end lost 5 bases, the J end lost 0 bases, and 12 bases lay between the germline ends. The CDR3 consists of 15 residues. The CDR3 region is CASSPYIASTDTQYF. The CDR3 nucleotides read TGTGCCAGCAGTCCGTACATAGCTAGCACAGATACGCAGTATTTT.

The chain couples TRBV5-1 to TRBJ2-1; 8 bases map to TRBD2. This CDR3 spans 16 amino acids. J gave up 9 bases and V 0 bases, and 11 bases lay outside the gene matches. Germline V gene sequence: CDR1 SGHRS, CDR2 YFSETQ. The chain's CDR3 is CASSLAWGLGVGEQFF. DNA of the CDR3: TGCGCCAGCAGCTTGGCCTGGGGACTAGGTGTTGGTGAGCAGTTCTTC.

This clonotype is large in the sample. The CDR3: CASTEGNLNEQFF. The CDR3 DNA reads as TGTGCCAGCACCGAGGGGAACCTCAATGAGCAGTTCTTC. This chain uses TRBV6-2 or TRBV6-3 with TRBJ2-1; either TRBD1 or TRBD2 may fit D (5 bases each). Germline values: CDR1 MNHEY, CDR2 SVGEGT. V was shortened by 7 bases and J by 6 bases, with 13 bases between the two germline ends. The CDR3 contains 13 residues.

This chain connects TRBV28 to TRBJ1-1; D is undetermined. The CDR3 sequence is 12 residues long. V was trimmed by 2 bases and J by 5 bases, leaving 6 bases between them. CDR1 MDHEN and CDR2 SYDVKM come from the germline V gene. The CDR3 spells CASSLMGTEAFF. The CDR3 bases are TGTGCCAGCAGTTTAATGGGGACTGAAGCTTTCTTT.

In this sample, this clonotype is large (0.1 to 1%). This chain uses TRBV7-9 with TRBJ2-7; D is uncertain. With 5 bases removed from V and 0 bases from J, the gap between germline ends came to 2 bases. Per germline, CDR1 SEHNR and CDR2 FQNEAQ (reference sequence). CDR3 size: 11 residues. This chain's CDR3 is CASSDSYEQYV. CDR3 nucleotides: TGTGCCAGCAGCGACTCCTACGAGCAGTACGTC.

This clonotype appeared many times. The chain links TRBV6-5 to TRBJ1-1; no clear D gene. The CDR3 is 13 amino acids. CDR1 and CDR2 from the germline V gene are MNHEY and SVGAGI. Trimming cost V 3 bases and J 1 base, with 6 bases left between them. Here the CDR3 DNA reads TGTGCCAGCAGTTATCGTGGGAACACTGAAGCTTTCTTT. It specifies CASSYRGNTEAFF.

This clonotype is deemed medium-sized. In nucleotides, the CDR3 is TGTGCCAGCACCAAAGTGGGGGAAGGCAATCAGCCCCAGCATTTT. This gives the protein CASTKVGEGNQPQHF. The chain employs TRBV6-2 or TRBV6-3 and TRBJ1-5, with a possible D match to TRBD1 (5 bases). This CDR3 spans 15 amino acids. CDR1 is MNHEY and CDR2 is SVGEGT in the germline V gene. Trimming pared 7 bases from V and 2 bases from J, leaving 15 bases between.

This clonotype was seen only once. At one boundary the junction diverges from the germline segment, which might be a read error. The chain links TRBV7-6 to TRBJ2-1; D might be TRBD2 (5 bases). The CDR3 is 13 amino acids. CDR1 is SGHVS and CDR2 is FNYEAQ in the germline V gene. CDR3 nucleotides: TGTGACAGCAGCCCCCTCGGGAACAATGAGCAGTTCTTC. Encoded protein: CDSSPLGNNEQFF.

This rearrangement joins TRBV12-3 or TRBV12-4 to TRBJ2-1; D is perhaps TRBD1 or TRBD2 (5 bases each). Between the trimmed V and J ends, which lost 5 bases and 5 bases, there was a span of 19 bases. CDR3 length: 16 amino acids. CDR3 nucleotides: TGTGCCAGCAGTCCCCCCAGGGCTAGCCCTAACAATGAGCAGTTCTTC. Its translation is CASSPPRASPNNEQFF.

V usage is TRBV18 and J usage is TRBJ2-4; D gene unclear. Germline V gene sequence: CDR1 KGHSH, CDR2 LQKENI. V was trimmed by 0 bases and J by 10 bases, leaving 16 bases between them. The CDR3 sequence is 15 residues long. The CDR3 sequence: CASSPPNGVNLIQYF. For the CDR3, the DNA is TGTGCCAGCTCACCACCGAATGGGGTAAACTTAATTCAGTACTTC.

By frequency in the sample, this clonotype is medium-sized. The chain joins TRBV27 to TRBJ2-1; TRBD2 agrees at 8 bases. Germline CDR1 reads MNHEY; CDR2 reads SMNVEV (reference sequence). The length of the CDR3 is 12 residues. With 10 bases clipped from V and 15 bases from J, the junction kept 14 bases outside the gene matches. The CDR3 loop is CATGTRGGGRFF. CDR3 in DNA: TGTGCCACCGGGACTAGAGGGGGGGGTCGGTTCTTC.

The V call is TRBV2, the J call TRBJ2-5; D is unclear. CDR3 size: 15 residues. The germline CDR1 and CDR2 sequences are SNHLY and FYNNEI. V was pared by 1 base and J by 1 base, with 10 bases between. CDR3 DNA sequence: TGTGCCAGCAGTGAAGGTGCGGTCGTCCAAGAGACCCAGTACTTC. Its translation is CASSEGAVVQETQYF.

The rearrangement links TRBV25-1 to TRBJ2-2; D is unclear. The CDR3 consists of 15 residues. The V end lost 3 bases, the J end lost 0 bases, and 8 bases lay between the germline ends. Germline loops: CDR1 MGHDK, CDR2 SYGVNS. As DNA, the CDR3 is TGTGCCAGCAGTGACCTCGAAGCGAACACCGGGGAGCTGTTTTTT. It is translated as CASSDLEANTGELFF.

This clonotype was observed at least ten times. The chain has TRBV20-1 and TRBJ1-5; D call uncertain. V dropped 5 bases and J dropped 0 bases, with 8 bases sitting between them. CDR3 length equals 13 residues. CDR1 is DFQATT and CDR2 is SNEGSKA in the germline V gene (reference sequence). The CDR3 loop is CSAGGLSNQPQHF. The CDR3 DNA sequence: TGCAGTGCTGGAGGACTTAGCAATCAGCCCCAGCATTTT.

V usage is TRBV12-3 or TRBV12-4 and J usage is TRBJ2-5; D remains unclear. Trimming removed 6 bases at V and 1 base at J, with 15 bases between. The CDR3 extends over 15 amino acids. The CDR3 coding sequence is TGTGCCAGCAGCCCTTCCAGCTTCCCCCAAGAGACCCAGTACTTC. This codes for CASSPSSFPQETQYF.

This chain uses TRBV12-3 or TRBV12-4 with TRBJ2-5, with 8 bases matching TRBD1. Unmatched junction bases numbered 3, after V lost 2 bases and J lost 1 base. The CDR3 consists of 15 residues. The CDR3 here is CASSLSGQGQETQYF. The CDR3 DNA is TGTGCCAGCAGTTTATCAGGACAGGGCCAAGAGACCCAGTACTTC.

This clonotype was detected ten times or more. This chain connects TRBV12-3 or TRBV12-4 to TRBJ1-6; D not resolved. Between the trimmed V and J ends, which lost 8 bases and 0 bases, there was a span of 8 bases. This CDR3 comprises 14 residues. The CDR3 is CASRRGSYNSPLHF. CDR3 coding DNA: TGTGCCAGCCGCCGCGGCTCCTATAATTCACCCCTCCACTTT.